The sequence of this T cell receptor (beta chain) was determined in a study of glioma-infiltrating T cells (dated by TCRdb to the mid-2010s). Regarding the study in general: Low-grade gliomas were represented by WHO grade II oligodendrogliomas or astrocytomas, and glioblastomas were represented by WHO grade IV tumors that were sampled at initial rather than recurrent diagnosis. Glioma patients received dexamethasone for six or fewer days before surgery. TCR alpha- and beta-chain repertoires were sequenced from glioma tissue, non-neoplastic brain tissue and matched peripheral blood mononuclear cells. To measure divergence between tissue and blood T-cell populations, each tissue-infiltrating repertoire was compared with the peripheral blood repertoire of the same patient. Blood libraries targeted roughly 4- to 11-fold sequencing coverage of about a million peripheral T cells. Three low-grade glioma patients, 7 to 9 primary glioblastoma patients and three non-glioma patients contributing non-neoplastic brain tissue were included in the paired cohort.

The study at large found these results: Tissue and blood shared very few CDR3 sequences, a result attributed to high CDR3 diversity and limited sampling. A signature set of shared blood CDR3 motifs marked patients with low tissue-blood divergence and was depleted in highly divergent patients. The group comparisons were based on small numbers of patients: three non-neoplastic, three low-grade glioma and fewer than ten glioblastoma patients. VJ-independent divergence between tissue and blood was lower than expected in non-neoplastic patients but higher than expected in all gliomas, particularly low-grade gliomas.

Surgical brain or tumor specimens were cryofrozen in liquid nitrogen immediately after resection, and peripheral blood cells were collected concurrently. TCR alpha and beta CDR3 regions were amplified with the iRepertoire nested amplicon-rescue multiplex PCR (arm-PCR) platform from RNA. The input for one-step reverse transcription and amplification was about 85-400 ng of either tissue mRNA or PBMC total RNA. Following bead purification, Illumina adapters were added by a secondary multiplex PCR, and the libraries were gel-purified between 200 and 400 bp. Libraries carried internal 6-nucleotide barcodes used for demultiplexing. Libraries were sequenced on an Illumina MiSeq with 2x220 or 2x250 nucleotide paired-end reads. The source study handled its data this way. Paired reads were merged with FLASH 1.2.11 and aligned to the GRCh37 human genome with BWA-MEM before extracting TRA and TRB reads. V and J assignment used an IMGT-derived reference of cassette sequences and CDR3 motifs that included pseudogenes. Three-frame translation of reads was performed, and productive CDR3s were defined as those with a C...FGXG motif and no stop codons. Clonotypes were defined as unique combinations of V-J cassette pair and CDR3 amino acid sequence. Reads were filtered by Hamming distance, with the threshold set by the sequence error rate of each sample in mapped regions. TCRdb ran its own pipeline on the public reads, namely fastp trimming at Q25 and MiXCR clone calling, and kept in-frame beta chains. Each CDR3 protein gets just one entry, which takes the most common genes and DNA from the rows behind it. TCRdb's processing, not the authors' own work, is the source of the V and J calls. Counted in this sample were a few hundred thousand distinct CDR3 sequences; around 38% of them appeared once. Clones ranked in the top ten supply 9.5% to 15% of the sample.

This clonotype was detected once. No cognate antigen has been identified for it. Qualities for individual bases were not recorded, and no much larger clone is one base off. One read alone makes for weak evidence. The V and J ends are trimmed by 7 bases and 3 bases, leaving 21 bases between them. Counted from cysteine to phenylalanine, this CDR3 has 15 amino acids. This entry keeps only the CDR3 DNA: 45 bases, framed from base 1. The germline V gene sets CDR1 to SQVTM and CDR2 to ANQGSEA. This clonotype was sampled from a human donor with low-grade glioma or glioblastoma, undergoing nonglioma brain surgery, or in good health (not recorded which). The sample was glioma tissue, nonneoplastic brain tissue, or PBMCs (not recorded which). The rearranged chain carries TRBV29-1 and TRBJ1-2, with the D gene not confidently named. At the DNA level, the sequence is TGCAGCGCAACCTTCGGGGTTTTAAAGGACTATGGCTACACCTTC. The translation is CSATFGVLKDYGYTF. Beyond the CDR3, the reference TRBV29-1 and TRBJ1-2 genes provide the residues; the full variable domain reads: SAVISQKPSRDICQRGTSLTIQCQVDSQVTMMFWYRQQPGQSLTLIATANQGSEATYESGFVIDKFPISRPNLTFSTLTVSNMSPEDSSIYLCSATFGVLKDYGYTFGSGTRLTVV.